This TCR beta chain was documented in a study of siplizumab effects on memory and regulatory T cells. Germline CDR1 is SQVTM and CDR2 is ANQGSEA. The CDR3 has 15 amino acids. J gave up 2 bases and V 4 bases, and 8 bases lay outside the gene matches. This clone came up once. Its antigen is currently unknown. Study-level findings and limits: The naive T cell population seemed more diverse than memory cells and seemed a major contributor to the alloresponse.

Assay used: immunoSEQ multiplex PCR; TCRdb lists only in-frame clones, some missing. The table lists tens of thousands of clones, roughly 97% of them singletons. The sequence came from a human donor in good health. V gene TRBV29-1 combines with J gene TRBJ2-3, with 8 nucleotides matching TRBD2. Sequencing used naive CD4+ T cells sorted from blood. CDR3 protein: CSVVRGGGLTDTQYF. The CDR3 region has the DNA TGCAGCGTTGTTCGGGGCGGGGGGCTCACAGATACGCAGTATTTT.